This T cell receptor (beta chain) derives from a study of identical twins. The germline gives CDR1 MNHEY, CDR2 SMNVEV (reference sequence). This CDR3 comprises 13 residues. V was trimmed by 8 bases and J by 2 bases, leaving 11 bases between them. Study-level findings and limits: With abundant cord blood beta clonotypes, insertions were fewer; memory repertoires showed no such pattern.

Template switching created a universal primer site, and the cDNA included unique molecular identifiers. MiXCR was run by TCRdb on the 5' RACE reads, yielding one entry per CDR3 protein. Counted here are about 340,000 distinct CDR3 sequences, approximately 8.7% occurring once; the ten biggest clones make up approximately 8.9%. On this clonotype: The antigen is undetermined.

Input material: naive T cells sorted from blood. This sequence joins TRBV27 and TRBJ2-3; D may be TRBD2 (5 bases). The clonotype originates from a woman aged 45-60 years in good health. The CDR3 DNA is TGTGCCAGCCGAGGGAGAATCACAGATACGCAGTATTTT. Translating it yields CASRGRITDTQYF.